This T cell receptor (beta chain) was identified during a study of cytotoxic CD8 clonotypes in ibrutinib-treated CLL. Profiling relied on immunoSEQ multiplex PCR, and the TCRdb table lists in-frame clones only, not all of them. The data show about 140,000 clones, approximately 90% seen once. This clone was observed a single time. With 5 bases clipped from V and 9 bases from J, the junction kept 16 bases outside the gene matches. CDR3 size: 16 residues. Germline values: CDR1 SGHTA, CDR2 FQGNSA. The receptor's source is a human donor with chronic lymphocytic leukemia. J is TRBJ1-1 and V is TRBV7-2; 9 bases are shared with TRBD1. This material consisted of PBMCs, taken after 12 months of ibrutinib treatment. The CDR3 nucleotides are TGTGCCAGCAGCCCAGAGGCGACAGGGGGGGTTGGGAAAGCTTTCTTT. This gives the protein CASSPEATGGVGKAFF. The entire variable domain, with the rest obtained from reference TRBV7-2 and TRBJ1-1, is as follows: GAGVSQSPSNKVTEKGKDVELRCDPISGHTALYWYRQSLGQGLEFLIYFQGNSAPDKSGLPSDRFSAERTGGSVSTLTIQRTQQEDSAVYLCASSPEATGGVGKAFFGQGTRLTVV.